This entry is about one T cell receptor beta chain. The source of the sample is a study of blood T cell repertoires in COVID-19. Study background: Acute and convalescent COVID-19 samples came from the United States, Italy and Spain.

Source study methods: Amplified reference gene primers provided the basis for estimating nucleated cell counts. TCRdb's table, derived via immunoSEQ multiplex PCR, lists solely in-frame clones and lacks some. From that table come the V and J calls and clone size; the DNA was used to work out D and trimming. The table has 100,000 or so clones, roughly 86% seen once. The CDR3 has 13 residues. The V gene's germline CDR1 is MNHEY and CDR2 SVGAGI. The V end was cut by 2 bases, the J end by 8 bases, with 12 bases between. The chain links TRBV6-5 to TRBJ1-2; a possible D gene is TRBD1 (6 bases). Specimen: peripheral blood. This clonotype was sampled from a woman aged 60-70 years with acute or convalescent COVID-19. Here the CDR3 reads CASSYKGDHGYTF. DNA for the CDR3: TGTGCCAGCAGTTACAAGGGGGATCACGGCTACACCTTC.